What follows are 13 T cell receptor beta chains derived from one specimen sequenced in a study of CD8 T cells in Susac syndrome. With random hexamers, roughly 0.45 to 1 ug RNA was reverse transcribed. TCRdb itself ran the immunoSEQ multiplex PCR reads through MiXCR, one entry per CDR3 protein. The sample shows some 80,000 distinct CDR3 sequences, around 94% of them seen only once. The sample comprised CD8+ T cells from PBMCs. These receptors were collected from a human donor in good health.

V is TRBV7-9 and J is TRBJ2-3, with D possibly being TRBD2 (7 bases). Germline V CDR1 and CDR2: SEHNR, FQNEAQ (reference sequence). The CDR3 length is 17 residues. Trimming left V 1 base short and J 3 bases short, with 17 bases between. Here the CDR3 DNA reads TGTGCCAGCAGCTTAGTCGGGGGGCATAAGAGTACAGATACGCAGTATTTT. This codes for CASSLVGGHKSTDTQYF.

For the CDR3, the DNA is TGCAGTGCGCCAGATCTAATGAACACTGAAGCTTTCTTT. Translation gives CSAPDLMNTEAFF. The V call is TRBV20-1, the J call TRBJ1-1; D is ambiguous. Looked up from germline, CDR1 is DFQATT and CDR2 is SNEGSKA (reference sequence). V lost 6 bases, J lost 0 bases, and 11 bases lay in between. The CDR3 consists of 13 residues.

The chain employs TRBV2 and TRBJ2-7; D call uncertain. V was pared by 9 bases and J by 0 bases, with 12 bases between. Germline V lookup: CDR1 SNHLY, CDR2 FYNNEI. CDR3 length: 13 amino acids. In nucleotides, the CDR3 is TGTGCCAGTTGGCCCATCAGCTCCTACGAGCAGTACGTC. Its protein product is CASWPISSYEQYV.

The genes are TRBV12-3 or TRBV12-4 and TRBJ2-5; 9 bases are shared with TRBD2. The CDR3 contains 17 residues. With 5 bases clipped from V and 1 base from J, the junction kept 11 bases outside the gene matches. Written as DNA, the CDR3 is TGTGCCAGCAGTCACCCGACTAGCGGTACCTCCCAAGAGACCCAGTACTTC. This translates into CASSHPTSGTSQETQYF.

The V and J genes are TRBV3-1 and TRBJ2-1; 9 positions match TRBD2. Germline values: CDR1 LGHDT, CDR2 YNNKEL (reference sequence). J was trimmed by 7 bases and V by 1 base; bases with no gene match: 8. This CDR3 contains 16 residues. CDR3 nucleotides: TGTGCCAGCAGCCAAGGAAAAGCGGGAGGCCGGAATGAGCAGTTCTTC. This gives the protein CASSQGKAGGRNEQFF.

Here the CDR3 reads CASSFGQSVYEQYV. CDR3 sequence (DNA): TGTGCCAGCAGCTTCGGGCAGAGCGTCTACGAGCAGTACGTC. The chain employs TRBV5-6 and TRBJ2-7; D is unresolved. The ends were cut back, 2 bases at V and 3 bases at J, with 12 bases in the middle. Germline CDR1 reads SGHDT; CDR2 reads YYEEEE. CDR3 length equals 14 residues.

This chain links TRBV6-5 with TRBJ1-6; D perhaps matches TRBD1 (5 bases). CDR1 is MNHEY, CDR2 SVGAGI, per germline. CDR3 size: 14 residues. Trimming pared 6 bases from V and 7 bases from J, leaving 13 bases between. The CDR3 nucleotides read TGTGCCAGCAGCGAGGGGAGCTACAATTCACCCCTCCACTTT. The encoded protein is CASSEGSYNSPLHF.

The V call is TRBV16, the J call TRBJ2-2, with a tentative D call TRBD1 (6 bases). Germline CDR1 reads KGHSY; CDR2 reads FQNENV. Trimming pared 9 bases from V and 6 bases from J, leaving 14 bases between. This CDR3 region has 13 residues. The CDR3 sequence: CARSTGMAGELFF. CDR3 nucleotide sequence: TGTGCCAGATCTACAGGGATGGCCGGGGAGCTGTTTTTT.

This rearrangement joins TRBV27 to TRBJ2-5; weak D call: TRBD2 (5 bases). Germline CDR1 is MNHEY and CDR2 is SMNVEV (reference sequence). There are 14 residues in the CDR3. The germline V and J ends were trimmed by 2 bases and 1 base, with 8 bases remaining between them. The CDR3 DNA reads as TGTGCCAGCAGTTTACGAGGGTCCCAAGAGACCCAGTACTTC. Amino acids: CASSLRGSQETQYF.

The chain combines TRBV28 with TRBJ2-1; D remains unclear. V was cut by 6 bases and J by 0 bases, with 15 bases left in between. Germline V gene lookup returns CDR1 MDHEN and CDR2 SYDVKM. The CDR3 contains 16 residues. CDR3 loop: CASSYMWRGSYNEQFF. The CDR3 nucleotides are TGTGCCAGCAGCTATATGTGGAGAGGCTCCTACAATGAGCAGTTCTTC.

V usage is TRBV5-1 and J usage is TRBJ1-1, with D possibly matching TRBD1 (5 bases). This CDR3 region has 15 residues. The V end was cut by 2 bases, the J end by 1 base, with 12 bases between. CDR1 is SGHRS and CDR2 is YFSETQ in the germline V gene. CDR3 residues: CASSFRGSRNTEAFF. The CDR3 DNA is TGCGCCAGCAGCTTTCGGGGGTCGCGGAACACTGAAGCTTTCTTT.

This clonotype has just one count. The chain employs TRBV21-1 and TRBJ2-7; the table's D call, TRBD1, has no DNA check behind it. TRBV21-1 is listed as a pseudogene. This CDR3 contains 17 residues. CDR3 in amino acids: CASSKGVRGGSMYEQYV. The CDR3 DNA is TGTGCCAGCAGCAAAGGAGTCAGAGGGGGCTCAATGTACGAGCAGTACGTC.

The chain has TRBV11-2 and TRBJ2-7; D is tentatively TRBD1 or TRBD2 (5 bases each). The germline V gene has CDR1 SGHAT and CDR2 FQNNGV. This CDR3 is built from 14 residues. V was trimmed by 3 bases and J by 2 bases, leaving 11 bases between them. CDR3 protein: CASSFYTGPYEQYV. The CDR3 coding sequence is TGTGCCAGCAGCTTTTATACGGGACCCTACGAGCAGTACGTC.